The 18 T cell receptor beta chains presented below share a single source sample, sequenced in a study of Ad26.COV2.S vaccination and SARS-CoV-2 variants. As to treatment: around 19 received Ad26.COV2.S at low or high dose, single or two shots; 5 received placebo; per-sample allocation not given. At day 63 after the first vaccine or placebo injection, samples were drawn. Generated by immunoSEQ multiplex PCR, the TCRdb table keeps only in-frame clones and is missing some. In the table there are hundreds of thousands of clones, around 92% of which are singletons. The input for sequencing was peripheral blood, taken in a trial of Ad26.COV2.S vaccine versus placebo. The receptors come from a person between 18 and 60 years old who received the Ad26.COV2.S COVID-19 vaccine or a placebo.

The rearrangement uses TRBV30 and TRBJ1-1, with D uncertain. Trimming cost V 0 bases and J 0 bases, with 11 bases left between them. Germline V gene sequence: CDR1 GTSNPN, CDR2 SVGIG (reference sequence). This CDR3 has 15 residues. The CDR3 is CAWSVSSYMNTEAFF. CDR3 bases: TGTGCCTGGAGTGTTTCCAGCTACATGAACACTGAAGCTTTCTTT.

The rearrangement links TRBV7-9 to TRBJ1-4; perhaps TRBD1 as D (6 bases). Germline lookup yields CDR1 SEHNR and CDR2 FQNEAQ (reference sequence). Trimming took 4 bases from V and 11 from J, leaving 23 bases between them. The CDR3 length is 16 residues. The CDR3 nucleotides are TGTGCCAGCAGCTCCCCCGCGCTTCAGGGGTCGGGTAAACTGTTTTTT. It translates to CASSSPALQGSGKLFF.

The CDR3, as DNA: TGCGCCAGCAGTGAGTCGTTACTAGCGGGCTACGAGCAGTACTTC. This encodes CASSESLLAGYEQYF. This chain links TRBV10-1 with TRBJ2-7, with 9 bases that match TRBD2. The germline V gene has CDR1 WNHNN and CDR2 SYGVQD (reference sequence). V lost 0 bases, J lost 3 bases, and 3 bases stayed unmatched. CDR3 size: 15 residues.

This chain joins TRBV3-1 (or the pseudogene TRBV3-2) and TRBJ1-2, with D perhaps matching TRBD1 (5 bases). Looked up from germline, CDR1 is LGHDT and CDR2 is YNNKEL (reference sequence). The V end lost 10 bases, the J end lost 7 bases, and 19 bases lay between the germline ends. CDR3 length equals 13 residues. The CDR3: CATRVAGRSGYTF. The CDR3 nucleotides read TGTGCCACCAGGGTGGCAGGGAGGAGTGGCTACACCTTC.

The CDR3 region has the DNA TGTGCCAGCAGTTTATTTCCTAGCGGCCTCACAGATACGCAGTATTTT. Encoded protein: CASSLFPSGLTDTQYF. The chain recombines TRBV27 with TRBJ2-3; 7 nucleotides match TRBD2. CDR1 is MNHEY and CDR2 is SMNVEV in the germline V gene (reference sequence). The CDR3 has 16 amino acids. V lost 1 base, J lost 2 bases, and 6 bases stayed unmatched.

CDR3 loop: CATSRESGPRYGYTF. CDR3 nucleotides: TGTGCCACCAGCAGAGAGAGTGGTCCCCGCTATGGCTACACCTTC. The rearrangement uses TRBV15 and TRBJ1-2; D not resolved. This CDR3 has 15 residues. Trimming cost V 0 bases and J 4 bases, with 12 bases left between them. Germline CDR1 LNHNV, CDR2 YYDKDF (reference sequence). The full variable domain, its missing parts supplied by reference TRBV15 and TRBJ1-2, is DAMVIQNPRYQVTQFGKPVTLSCSQTLNHNVMYWYQQKSSQAPKLLFHYYDKDFNNEADTPDNFQSRRPNTSFCFLDIRSPGLGDTAMYLCATSRESGPRYGYTFGSGTRLTVV.

The V call is TRBV7-9, the J call TRBJ1-1, with 7 bases identical to TRBD1. The CDR3 totals 17 residues. CDR1 SEHNR and CDR2 FQNEAQ come from the germline V gene (reference sequence). The J segment lost 6 bases and the V segment lost 2 bases, leaving 15 bases of the junction unmatched. The CDR3 loop is CASSLNRGGRTRAEAFF. In DNA, the CDR3 is TGTGCCAGCAGCTTAAACAGGGGAGGGCGAACCAGGGCTGAAGCTTTCTTT. Full variable domain (outside the CDR3, taken from reference TRBV7-9 and TRBJ1-1): DTGVSQNPRHKITKRGQNVTFRCDPISEHNRLYWYRQTLGQGPEFLTYFQNEAQLEKSRLLSDRFSAERPKGSFSTLEIQRTEQGDSAMYLCASSLNRGGRTRAEAFFGQGTRLTVV.

The chain employs TRBV5-1 and TRBJ2-7, with D perhaps matching TRBD2 (6 bases). The V end was cut by 4 bases, the J end by 0 bases, with 8 bases between. Germline CDR1 reads SGHRS; CDR2 reads YFSETQ. This CDR3 is 13 amino acids long. CDR3 in DNA: TGCGCCAGCAGCGGGACTGTCTCCTACGAGCAGTACTTC. Protein: CASSGTVSYEQYF. The full variable domain, rest sourced from reference TRBV5-1 and TRBJ2-7, is KAGVTQTPRYLIKTRGQQVTLSCSPISGHRSVSWYQQTPGQGLQFLFEYFSETQRNKGNFPGRFSGRQFSNSRSEMNVSTLELGDSALYLCASSGTVSYEQYFGPGTRLTVT.

The genes are TRBV4-3 and TRBJ1-1; no reliable D call. V dropped 1 base and J dropped 0 bases, with 9 bases sitting between them. The CDR3 runs 15 residues. The germline gives CDR1 LGHNA, CDR2 YSLEER. CDR3 loop: CASSQGVNMNTEAFF. In nucleotides, the CDR3 is TGCGCCAGCAGCCAAGGAGTTAACATGAACACTGAAGCTTTCTTT.

CDR3 loop: CASSYSTFPYNEQFF. In nucleotides, the CDR3 is TGTGCCAGCAGCTATTCCACCTTTCCCTACAATGAGCAGTTCTTC. V usage is TRBV11-2 and J usage is TRBJ2-1, with D hard to call. V lost 4 bases and J 2 bases, leaving 12 bases between the germline ends. Germline CDR1 is SGHAT and CDR2 is FQNNGV. This CDR3 has 15 residues.

The chain employs TRBV10-3 and TRBJ2-2; the match to TRBD2 covers 8 bases. With 5 bases clipped from V and 3 bases from J, the junction kept 5 bases outside the gene matches. This CDR3 has 15 amino acids. The germline V gene has CDR1 ENHRY and CDR2 SYGVKD. The CDR3 protein is CAISFGGADTGELFF. CDR3 DNA sequence: TGTGCCATCAGTTTCGGGGGGGCCGACACCGGGGAGCTGTTTTTT.

The rearrangement uses TRBV18 and TRBJ1-1, with no clear D. Germline assignment: CDR1 KGHSH and CDR2 LQKENI. CDR3 length equals 15 residues. V was pared by 0 bases and J by 5 bases, with 13 bases between. Written as DNA, the CDR3 is TGTGCCAGCTCACCACCGGGCCGCTTGAGAACTGAAGCTTTCTTT. This codes for CASSPPGRLRTEAFF.

The chain has TRBV10-1 and TRBJ2-7, with TRBD2 as a possible D gene (6 bases). The CDR3 is 14 residues long. CDR1 is WNHNN, CDR2 SYGVQD, per germline (reference sequence). Trimming cost V 4 bases and J 0 bases, with 10 bases left between them. This CDR3 reads CASSAGLLSYEQYF. The CDR3 DNA follows: TGCGCCAGCAGTGCGGGACTTCTCTCCTACGAGCAGTACTTC.

V is TRBV15 and J is TRBJ2-7; D ambiguous. V lost 0 bases, J lost 5 bases, and 11 bases lay in between. The CDR3 covers 14 residues. Germline-derived CDR1 and CDR2 are LNHNV and YYDKDF (reference sequence). In DNA form, the CDR3 reads TGTGCCACCAGCAGAGATGTGGGGAACCACGAGCAGTACTTC. This codes for CATSRDVGNHEQYF.

This clone has a handful of counts. The chain is built from TRBV6-2 or TRBV6-3 and TRBJ1-2; D not certain. V lost 6 bases to trimming and J lost 0 bases, with 8 bases between them. In germline, CDR1 is MNHEY, CDR2 SVGEGT. CDR3 length: 13 amino acids. DNA for the CDR3: TGTGCCAGCAGCCCCACGGCTAACTATGGCTACACCTTC. Its translation is CASSPTANYGYTF.

The chain combines TRBV11-2 with TRBJ1-1; no firm D call. Trimming shortened V by 2 bases and J by 0 bases, and 7 bases separated the two germline ends. Germline CDR1 reads SGHAT; CDR2 reads FQNNGV. The CDR3 contains 14 residues. The CDR3 is CASSLPGLNTEAFF. CDR3 DNA: TGTGCCAGCAGCTTACCAGGTTTGAACACTGAAGCTTTCTTT. Drawing the rest from reference TRBV11-2 and TRBJ1-1, the complete variable domain is EAGVAQSPRYKIIEKRQSVAFWCNPISGHATLYWYQQILGQGPKLLIQFQNNGVVDDSQLPKDRFSAERLKGVDSTLKIQPAKLEDSAVYLCASSLPGLNTEAFFGQGTRLTVV.

The chain carries TRBV2 and TRBJ1-1, with D unresolved. The CDR3 has 13 residues. The germline V gene has CDR1 SNHLY and CDR2 FYNNEI. Trimming left V 5 bases short and J 1 base short, with 8 bases between. The DNA of the CDR3 is TGTGCCAGCAGTAAAACACCGAACACTGAAGCTTTCTTT. Translated, it gives CASSKTPNTEAFF.

This chain links TRBV24-1 with TRBJ2-5; tentatively, D is TRBD2 (6 bases). Germline V gene data show CDR1 as KGHDR and CDR2 as SFDVKD. Trimming stripped 3 bases from V and 1 base from J, with 11 bases between. CDR3 size: 15 residues. CDR3 in DNA: TGTGCCACCAGTGATGGCGGGGCAGTCCAAGAGACCCAGTACTTC. Protein: CATSDGGAVQETQYF.